This TCR beta chain was identified during a study of cytomegalovirus exposure and HLA in healthy donors. Broader study findings: Associated with HLA alleles at 0.05 false discovery rate in a later analysis were 16,951 TCR beta sequences. Later genetic work tied a missense DCLRE1C variant to beta-chain V and J trimming.

Notes on this clone: Antigen specificity is unknown.

PCR used 60 Vbeta primers and 13 Jbeta primers. Repertoires were generated with immunoSEQ multiplex PCR, while TCRdb's copy carries only in-frame clones and drops some. Of about 120,000 clones in the sample, 65% to 80% were seen once. From germline, CDR1 is SGHVS and CDR2 FNYEAQ. CDR3 length: 17 residues. The trim removed 5 bases at V and 1 base at J, leaving 4 bases unmatched. The sequenced sample was PBMCs. The clonotype comes from a man aged 18-30 years in good health and CMV-seropositive. The gene calls are TRBV7-6 and TRBJ2-5; 16 bases are a match to TRBD2. DNA of the CDR3: TGTGCCAGCAGCCAGGGACTAGCGGGAGGGCTCCAAGAGACCCAGTACTTC. This gives the protein CASSQGLAGGLQETQYF.